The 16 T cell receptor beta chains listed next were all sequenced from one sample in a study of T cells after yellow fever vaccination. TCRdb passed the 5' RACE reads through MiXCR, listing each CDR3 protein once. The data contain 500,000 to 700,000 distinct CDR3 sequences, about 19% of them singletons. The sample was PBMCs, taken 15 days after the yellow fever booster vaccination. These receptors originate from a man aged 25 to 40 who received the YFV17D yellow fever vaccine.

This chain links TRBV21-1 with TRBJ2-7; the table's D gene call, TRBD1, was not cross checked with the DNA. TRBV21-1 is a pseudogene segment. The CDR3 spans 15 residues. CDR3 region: CASSEGETVTYEQYF. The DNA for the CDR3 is TGTGCCAGCAGCGAAGGGGAGACAGTTACCTACGAGCAGTACTTC.

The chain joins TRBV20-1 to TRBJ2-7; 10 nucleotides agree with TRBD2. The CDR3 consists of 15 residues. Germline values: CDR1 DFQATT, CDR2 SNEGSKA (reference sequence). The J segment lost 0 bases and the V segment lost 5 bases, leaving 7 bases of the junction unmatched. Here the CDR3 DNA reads TGCAGTGCTTCCCCTAGCGGGGGCCTCTCCTACGAGCAGTACTTC. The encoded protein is CSASPSGGLSYEQYF.

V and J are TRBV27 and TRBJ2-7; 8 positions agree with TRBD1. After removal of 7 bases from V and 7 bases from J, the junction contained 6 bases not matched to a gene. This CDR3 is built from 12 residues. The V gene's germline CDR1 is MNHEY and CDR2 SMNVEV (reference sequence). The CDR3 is CASKDRGGEQYF. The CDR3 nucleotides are TGTGCCAGCAAAGACAGGGGTGGGGAGCAGTACTTC.

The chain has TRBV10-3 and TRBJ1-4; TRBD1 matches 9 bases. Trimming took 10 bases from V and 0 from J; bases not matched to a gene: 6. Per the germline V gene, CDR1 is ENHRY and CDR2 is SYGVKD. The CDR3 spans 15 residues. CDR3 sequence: CATAGQGATNEKLFF. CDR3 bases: TGTGCCACTGCGGGACAGGGAGCAACTAATGAAAAACTGTTTTTT.

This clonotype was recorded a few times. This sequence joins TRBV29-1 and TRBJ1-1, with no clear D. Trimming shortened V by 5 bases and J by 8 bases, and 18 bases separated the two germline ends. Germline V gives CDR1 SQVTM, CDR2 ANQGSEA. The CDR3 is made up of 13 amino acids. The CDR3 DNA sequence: TGCAGCGTTTTGGACCCCGGCCGCACAGAAGCTTTCTTT. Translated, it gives CSVLDPGRTEAFF.

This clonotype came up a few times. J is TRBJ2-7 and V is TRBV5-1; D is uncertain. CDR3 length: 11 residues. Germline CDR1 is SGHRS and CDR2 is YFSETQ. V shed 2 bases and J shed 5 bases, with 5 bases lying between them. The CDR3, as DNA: TGCGCCAGCAGCTTCCTCCACGAGCAGTACTTC. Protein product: CASSFLHEQYF. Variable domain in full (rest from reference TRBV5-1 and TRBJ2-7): KAGVTQTPRYLIKTRGQQVTLSCSPISGHRSVSWYQQTPGQGLQFLFEYFSETQRNKGNFPGRFSGRQFSNSRSEMNVSTLELGDSALYLCASSFLHEQYFGPGTRLTVT.

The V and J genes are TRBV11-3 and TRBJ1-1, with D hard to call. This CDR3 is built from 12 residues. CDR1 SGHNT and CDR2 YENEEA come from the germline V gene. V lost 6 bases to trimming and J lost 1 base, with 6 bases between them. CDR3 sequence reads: CASRGRNTEAFF. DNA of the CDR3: TGTGCCAGCAGAGGTAGGAACACTGAAGCTTTCTTT.

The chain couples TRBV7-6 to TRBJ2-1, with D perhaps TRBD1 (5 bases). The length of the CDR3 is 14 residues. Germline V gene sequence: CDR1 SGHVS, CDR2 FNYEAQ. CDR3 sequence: CSPSVRLGRNEQFF. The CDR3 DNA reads TGTTCCCCCTCGGTCCGACTGGGGCGCAATGAGCAGTTCTTC.

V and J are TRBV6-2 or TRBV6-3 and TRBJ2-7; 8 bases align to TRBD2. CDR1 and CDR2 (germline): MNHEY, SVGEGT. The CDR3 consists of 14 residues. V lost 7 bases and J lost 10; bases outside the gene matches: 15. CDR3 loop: CASTILADRAKQYF. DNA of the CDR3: TGTGCCAGCACTATACTAGCGGACCGGGCGAAACAGTACTTC.

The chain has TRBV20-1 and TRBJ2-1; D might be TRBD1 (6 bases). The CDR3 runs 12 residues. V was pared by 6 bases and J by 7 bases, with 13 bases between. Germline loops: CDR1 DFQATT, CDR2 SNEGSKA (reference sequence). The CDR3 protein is CSASARGNEQFF. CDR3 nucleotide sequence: TGCAGTGCCTCTGCCAGGGGTAATGAGCAGTTCTTC.

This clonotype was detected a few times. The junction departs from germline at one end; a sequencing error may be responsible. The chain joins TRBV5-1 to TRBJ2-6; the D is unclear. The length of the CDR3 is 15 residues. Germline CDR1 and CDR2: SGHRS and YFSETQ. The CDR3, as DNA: TGCGCCAGCGGCTTGGAAGTATCTGGGGCCAACGTCCTGACTTTC. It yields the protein CASGLEVSGANVLTF. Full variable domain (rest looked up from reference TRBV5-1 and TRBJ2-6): KAGVTQTPRYLIKTRGQQVTLSCSPISGHRSVSWYQQTPGQGLQFLFEYFSETQRNKGNFPGRFSGRQFSNSRSEMNVSTLELGDSALYLCASGLEVSGANVLTFGAGSRLTVL.

The CDR3 loop reads CASSLSAVAIEAFF. Here the CDR3 DNA reads TGTGCCAGCAGTTTAAGTGCTGTCGCGATTGAAGCTTTCTTT. The chain joins TRBV12-3 or TRBV12-4 to TRBJ1-1; no definite D call. The V gene lost 2 bases and the J gene lost 7 bases, with 14 bases spanning the gap. The CDR3 runs 14 residues.

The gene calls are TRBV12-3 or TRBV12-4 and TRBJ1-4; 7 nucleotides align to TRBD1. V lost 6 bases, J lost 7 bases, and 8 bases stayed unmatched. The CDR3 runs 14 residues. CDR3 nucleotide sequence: TGTGCCAGCAGGCGGAGCGCAGGGGGTGAAAAACTGTTTTTT. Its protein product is CASRRSAGGEKLFF.

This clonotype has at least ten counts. CDR3 DNA sequence: TGTGCCAGCAGCATGGTTGTTCCCTCTGGGGCCAACGTCCTGACTTTC. The encoded protein is CASSMVVPSGANVLTF. The V and J genes are TRBV12-3 or TRBV12-4 and TRBJ2-6, with D unclear. V was trimmed by 6 bases and J by 0 bases, leaving 12 bases between them. The CDR3 contains 16 residues.

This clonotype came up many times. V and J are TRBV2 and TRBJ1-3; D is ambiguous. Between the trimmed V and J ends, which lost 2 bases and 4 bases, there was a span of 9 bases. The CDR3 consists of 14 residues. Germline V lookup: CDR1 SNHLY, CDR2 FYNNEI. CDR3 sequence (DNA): TGTGCCAGCAGTGAACACCAAACGGGAAACACCATATATTTT. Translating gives CASSEHQTGNTIYF.

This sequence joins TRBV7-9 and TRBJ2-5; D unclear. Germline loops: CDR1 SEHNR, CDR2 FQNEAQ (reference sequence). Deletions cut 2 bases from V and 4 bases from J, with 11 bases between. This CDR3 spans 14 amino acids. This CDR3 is CASSLSPPRETQYF. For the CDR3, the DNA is TGTGCCAGCAGCTTATCGCCTCCCCGAGAGACCCAGTACTTC. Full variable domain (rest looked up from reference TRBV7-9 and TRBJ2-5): DTGVSQNPRHKITKRGQNVTFRCDPISEHNRLYWYRQTLGQGPEFLTYFQNEAQLEKSRLLSDRFSAERPKGSFSTLEIQRTEQGDSAMYLCASSLSPPRETQYFGPGTRLLVL.